What follows describes a single T cell receptor (beta chain). What it binds is unknown. These data are taken from a study of cytomegalovirus exposure and HLA in healthy donors. Profiling relied on immunoSEQ multiplex PCR, and the TCRdb table lists in-frame clones only, not all of them. The sample contains more than 140,000 clones, about 89% of which appear only once. Study results and limitations: Most TCR sequences showed up rarely, but some public TCRs showed up in many donors.

V was pared by 3 bases and J by 0 bases, with 9 bases between. The germline V gene encodes CDR1 SGHNT and CDR2 YYREEE (reference sequence). The CDR3 has 14 residues. Sequenced sample: PBMCs. This TCR came from a young woman in good health and CMV-seropositive. The chain employs TRBV5-4 and TRBJ2-5; unclear D gene. The CDR3 nucleotides are TGTGCCAGCAGCTCTCTAGACTACCAAGAGACCCAGTACTTC. Protein sequence: CASSSLDYQETQYF.